The clone carrying this T cell receptor beta chain appeared a single time. Its specificity is unknown. The length of the CDR3 is 15 residues. Trimming removed 5 bases at V and 6 bases at J, with 19 bases between. Germline values: CDR1 SEHNR, CDR2 FQNEAQ (reference sequence). The data stem from a study of T cell repertoires in cytomegalovirus infection. Study-wide context: Both recently identified HLA-C-restricted and well-studied HLA-B-restricted CMV epitopes were used in the study.

TCRdb used MiXCR to reprocess the reads, holding one entry per CDR3 protein. This sample has a few hundred thousand distinct CDR3 sequences; over 35% occur once, and the top ten carry about half. The sequences come from cultured PBMCs, collected from culture after CMV antigen stimulation. V gene TRBV7-9 combines with J gene TRBJ2-5; D may correspond to TRBD1 or TRBD2 (6 bases each). This sequence originates from a human donor in good health (CMV status not recorded). Some clones in this sample may be carry-over from other donors' samples. The CDR3 is CASSPGPGASKTQYF. CDR3 coding DNA: TGTGCCAGCAGCCCGGGACCGGGGGCCTCCAAGACCCAGTACTTC.